The 30 T cell receptor beta chains given below trace back to one sample, sequenced in a study of CD8 T cells in ankylosing spondylitis. In TCRdb, the 5' RACE reads were re-called with MiXCR into one record per CDR3 protein. Among 150,000 or so distinct CDR3 sequences listed, around a tenth were seen once. The specimen was blood, either unsorted or a sorted T cell fraction (not recorded which). Receptors originate from a female donor with ankylosing spondylitis or in good health (not recorded which).

This clonotype occurred a few times. V gene TRBV9 combines with J gene TRBJ2-7, with a possible D match to TRBD2 (6 bases). CDR1 and CDR2 from the germline V gene are SGDLS and YYNGEE. V lost 4 bases and J lost 6, with 20 bases in between. CDR3 length: 15 amino acids. CDR3: CASSPYRDSPFEQYF. The CDR3 nucleotides read TGTGCCAGCAGCCCATACCGGGACTCGCCCTTCGAGCAGTACTTC.

This clonotype came up many times. This sequence joins TRBV7-8 and TRBJ2-5, with D unclear. The germline gives CDR1 SGHVS, CDR2 FQNEAQ. The V gene lost 0 bases and the J gene lost 1 base, with 12 bases spanning the gap. CDR3 length: 16 amino acids. The CDR3 loop reads CASSLAGNGFQETQYF. DNA for the CDR3: TGTGCCAGCAGCTTAGCGGGGAACGGGTTCCAAGAGACCCAGTACTTC. Full variable domain (rest looked up from reference TRBV7-8 and TRBJ2-5): GAGVSQSPRYKVAKRGQDVALRCDPISGHVSLFWYQQALGQGPEFLTYFQNEAQLDKSGLPSDRFFAERPEGSVSTLKIQRTQQEDSAVYLCASSLAGNGFQETQYFGPGTRLLVL.

The chain is built from TRBV27 and TRBJ1-6; weak D call: TRBD1 (5 bases). Germline CDR1 is MNHEY and CDR2 is SMNVEV (reference sequence). The length of the CDR3 is 14 residues. V was trimmed by 6 bases and J by 9 bases, leaving 15 bases between them. The CDR3 sequence: CASRTGTVFSPLHF. The CDR3 DNA reads TGTGCCAGCAGGACCGGGACGGTTTTTTCACCCCTCCACTTT.

The chain couples TRBV5-6 to TRBJ2-1; TRBD2 agrees at 8 bases. This CDR3 is built from 14 residues. With V trimmed by 3 bases and J by 8 bases, 7 bases remained unmatched. Germline assignment: CDR1 SGHDT and CDR2 YYEEEE. The CDR3 sequence: CASSWASGFHEQFF. The CDR3 nucleotides are TGTGCCAGCAGCTGGGCTAGCGGGTTCCATGAGCAGTTCTTC.

This clonotype appeared a few times. The V call is TRBV7-3, the J call TRBJ1-3, with TRBD1 as a possible D gene (6 bases). Germline CDR1 reads SGHTA; CDR2 reads FQGTGA. CDR3 length: 15 amino acids. V lost 5 bases and J 4 bases, leaving 15 bases between the germline ends. CDR3 loop: CASSPTGTPGNTIYF. CDR3 nucleotides: TGTGCCAGCAGCCCGACCGGGACACCGGGAAACACCATATATTTT. The whole variable domain, remainder taken from reference TRBV7-3 and TRBJ1-3, is GAGVSQTPSNKVTEKGKYVELRCDPISGHTALYWYRQSLGQGPEFLIYFQGTGAADDSGLPNDRFFAVRPEGSVSTLKIQRTERGDSAVYLCASSPTGTPGNTIYFGEGSWLTVV.

This clonotype was seen only a few times. The rearrangement uses TRBV7-9 and TRBJ2-7; no clear D gene. Germline V gives CDR1 SEHNR, CDR2 FQNEAQ (reference sequence). The CDR3 has 13 residues. Trimming cost V 1 base and J 5 bases, with 9 bases left between them. The CDR3 region is CASSLGTENEQYF. The CDR3 nucleotides read TGTGCCAGCAGCTTAGGGACGGAGAACGAGCAGTACTTC.

This clonotype has just a few counts. J is TRBJ2-5 and V is TRBV5-6, with D maybe TRBD1 (5 bases). The CDR3 is 13 amino acids. V lost 2 bases and J 5 bases, leaving 10 bases between the germline ends. Germline CDR1 and CDR2: SGHDT and YYEEEE. CDR3 residues: CASSLGASETQYF. The CDR3 nucleotides are TGTGCCAGCAGCTTAGGGGCATCCGAGACCCAGTACTTC.

This clonotype was recorded many times. V is TRBV14 and J is TRBJ2-1, with 11 positions matching TRBD2. Germline CDR1 is SGHDN and CDR2 is FVKESK. V shed 0 bases and J 8 bases; nucleotides not matched to a gene: 9. CDR3 length equals 17 residues. The chain's CDR3 is CASSQDWIVAGGYEQFF. The CDR3 region has the DNA TGTGCCAGCAGCCAAGATTGGATTGTAGCGGGAGGGTATGAGCAGTTCTTC.

The chain combines TRBV7-2 with TRBJ2-7; D is perhaps TRBD1 or TRBD2 (5 bases each). The germline CDR1 and CDR2 sequences are SGHTA and FQGNSA. Trimming cost V 4 bases and J 4 bases, with 14 bases left between them. CDR3 length equals 14 residues. CDR3 DNA: TGTGCCAGCAGCTCCGGGGTAGCAGGGTACGAGCAGTACTTC. It is translated as CASSSGVAGYEQYF.

Turning to this clonotype: A read error may produce the germline difference seen at one junction end. The V and J genes are TRBV7-7 and TRBJ2-3, with a tentative D call TRBD2 (5 bases). CDR1 and CDR2 from the germline V gene are SSHAT and FNYEAQ (reference sequence). The CDR3 runs 13 residues. The CDR3 protein is CASSLLVADTQYF. CDR3 in DNA: TGTGCTAGCAGCTTACTAGTGGCTGATACGCAGTATTTT.

V is TRBV6-4 and J is TRBJ2-5; 10 nucleotides match TRBD2. Per the germline V gene, CDR1 is MRHNA and CDR2 is SNTAGT. CDR3 length: 19 amino acids. The CDR3 is CTFSSFGLAGANGVETQYF. For the CDR3, the DNA is TGTACCTTCAGTTCTTTTGGGCTAGCGGGAGCAAATGGGGTGGAGACCCAGTACTTC.

Only a few counts were recorded for this clonotype. This chain joins TRBV5-4 and TRBJ2-3; D gene unclear. V shed 5 bases and J shed 5 bases, with 9 bases lying between them. The CDR3 contains 12 residues. Germline V gene data show CDR1 as SGHNT and CDR2 as YYREEE (reference sequence). The CDR3 nucleotides read TGTGCCAGCAGAAACAAAGGAGATACGCAGTATTTT. It translates to CASRNKGDTQYF.

The gene calls are TRBV7-8 and TRBJ2-7; 7 bases are a match to TRBD2. In germline, CDR1 is SGHVS, CDR2 FQNEAQ. The CDR3 consists of 15 residues. Losses at the gene ends were 7 bases for V and 4 bases for J; bases not matched to a gene: 13. The CDR3 DNA reads as TGTGCCAGCAACCCGGGGGGAACACCCCTGTACGAGCAGTACTTC. This sequence encodes CASNPGGTPLYEQYF.

This chain joins TRBV9 and TRBJ2-1; TRBD2 agrees at 7 bases. Germline-derived CDR1 and CDR2 are SGDLS and YYNGEE. CDR3 length equals 16 residues. The V and J ends lost 4 bases and 6 bases, in that order; junction bases with no gene match: 13. The CDR3 sequence is CASSLTGRFGANEQFF. CDR3 coding DNA: TGTGCCAGCAGCCTAACCGGGAGGTTCGGGGCCAATGAGCAGTTCTTC.

This clonotype was seen only a few times. V is TRBV20-1 and J is TRBJ2-1; D uncertain. This CDR3 contains 11 residues. CDR1 DFQATT and CDR2 SNEGSKA come from the germline V gene (reference sequence). With 6 bases removed from V and 6 bases from J, the gap between germline ends came to 9 bases. The CDR3 region is CSAPARNEQFF. Written as DNA, the CDR3 is TGCAGTGCCCCCGCCCGCAATGAGCAGTTCTTC.

This clonotype was recorded a few times. The gene calls are TRBV7-8 and TRBJ2-1; D gene unclear. The CDR3 is 15 residues long. The V and J ends lost 1 base and 5 bases respectively, with 12 bases between them. CDR1 is SGHVS and CDR2 is FQNEAQ in the germline V gene. The CDR3 here is CASSLEAGEHNEQFF. The CDR3 nucleotides are TGTGCCAGCAGCTTAGAGGCAGGCGAACACAATGAGCAGTTCTTC.

This rearrangement joins TRBV15 to TRBJ2-7, with 9 bases fitting TRBD1. J lost 4 bases, V lost 4 bases, and 5 bases had no gene match. The V gene's germline CDR1 is LNHNV and CDR2 YYDKDF (reference sequence). This CDR3 spans 14 amino acids. CDR3 DNA: TGTGCCACCAGCACAGACAGGGGGGGTTACGAGCAGTACTTC. It is translated as CATSTDRGGYEQYF.

This clonotype was picked up a small number of times. The chain combines TRBV15 with TRBJ2-7; D assignment may be TRBD1 or TRBD2 (5 bases each). V lost 0 bases and J lost 6, with 15 bases in between. Germline V gene sequence: CDR1 LNHNV, CDR2 YYDKDF (reference sequence). This CDR3 is built from 15 residues. The CDR3 coding sequence is TGTGCCACCAGCAGAGATCTCGGGGCCGCTGGCGAGCAGTACTTC. It encodes CATSRDLGAAGEQYF.

In its sample, this clonotype was seen a few times. The CDR3 DNA is TGCAGTGCTAGATCCAGGGAATTCGGTGAAAAACTGTTTTTT. Translating gives CSARSREFGEKLFF. This chain joins TRBV20-1 and TRBJ1-4; the D gene is possibly TRBD1 (5 bases). The V end lost 2 bases, the J end lost 7 bases, and 14 bases lay between the germline ends. The CDR3 is 14 residues long. Germline loops: CDR1 DFQATT, CDR2 SNEGSKA (reference sequence).

This clonotype has a handful of counts. The rearrangement uses TRBV12-3 or TRBV12-4 and TRBJ2-1, with 7 bases identical to TRBD2. The CDR3 runs to 14 residues. V shed 6 bases, J shed 10 bases, and the junction held 12 bases outside the gene matches. CDR3 coding DNA: TGTGCCAGCAGCCGATCCCATGGGGGGGAAGAGCAGTTCTTC. Encoded protein: CASSRSHGGEEQFF.

This clonotype was observed many times. This rearrangement joins TRBV7-8 to TRBJ2-7; no definite D call. The CDR3 is made up of 18 amino acids. The germline gives CDR1 SGHVS, CDR2 FQNEAQ. Deletions cut 4 bases from V and 1 base from J, with 23 bases between. The CDR3 region has the DNA TGTGCCAGCAGCTCGTCGGCCGTCCCTTACCCCTCTTCCTACGAGCAGTACTTC. Translating gives CASSSSAVPYPSSYEQYF. The whole variable domain, filled in from reference TRBV7-8 and TRBJ2-7, reads GAGVSQSPRYKVAKRGQDVALRCDPISGHVSLFWYQQALGQGPEFLTYFQNEAQLDKSGLPSDRFFAERPEGSVSTLKIQRTQQEDSAVYLCASSSSAVPYPSSYEQYFGPGTRLTVT.

This chain joins TRBV7-2 and TRBJ2-1; D remains unclear. The length of the CDR3 is 12 residues. In germline, CDR1 is SGHTA, CDR2 FQGNSA. Deletions cut 2 bases from V and 13 bases from J, with 12 bases between. CDR3 DNA: TGTGCCAGCAGCTTAATTAGGAGTAGTCAGTTCTTC. It encodes CASSLIRSSQFF.

This clonotype was recorded many times. The chain couples TRBV4-3 to TRBJ1-2, with D perhaps TRBD1 (6 bases). Trimming cost V 0 bases and J 4 bases, with 6 bases left between them. Germline values: CDR1 LGHNA, CDR2 YSLEER. There are 13 residues in the CDR3. CDR3 nucleotides: TGCGCCAGCAGCCAAGACAGGGGCTATGGCTACACCTTC. It is translated as CASSQDRGYGYTF.

This clonotype occurred a few times. The V gene is TRBV7-3, the J gene TRBJ2-1, with a tentative D call TRBD2 (5 bases). Looked up from germline, CDR1 is SGHTA and CDR2 is FQGTGA. CDR3 length: 15 residues. V was shortened by 4 bases and J by 0 bases, with 10 bases between the two germline ends. The CDR3 region has the DNA TGTGCCAGCAGCTCCTCTAGCAGCTCCTACAATGAGCAGTTCTTC. Translating gives CASSSSSSSYNEQFF.

This clonotype was counted between two and nine times. This chain connects TRBV6-5 to TRBJ2-7; 9 bases map to TRBD1. Trimming cost V 5 bases and J 6 bases; bases outside gene matches: 5. Per the germline V gene, CDR1 is MNHEY and CDR2 is SVGAGI. The CDR3 loop spans 13 amino acids. The CDR3 bases are TGTGCCAGCAGTCACCGGACAGGGGTCGAGCAGTACTTC. Translated, it gives CASSHRTGVEQYF.

This clonotype was picked up a small number of times. CDR3 coding DNA: TGTGCCAGCAGCTACGGACGCGGGAGGGAGACCCAGTACTTC. It is translated as CASSYGRGRETQYF. V is TRBV7-6 and J is TRBJ2-5; 8 nucleotides line up with TRBD2. The CDR3 has 14 amino acids. Germline lookup yields CDR1 SGHVS and CDR2 FNYEAQ. The J segment lost 5 bases and the V segment lost 4 bases, leaving 6 bases of the junction unmatched.

Many counts were recorded for this clonotype. V and J are TRBV6-2 or TRBV6-3 and TRBJ1-1; unclear D gene. Germline V lookup: CDR1 MNHEY, CDR2 SVGEGT. Trimming stripped 2 bases from V and 3 bases from J, with 4 bases between. This CDR3 has 12 amino acids. This CDR3 reads CASSYGDTEAFF. The CDR3 coding sequence is TGTGCCAGCAGTTACGGGGACACTGAAGCTTTCTTT.

Only a few counts were recorded for this clonotype. The chain recombines TRBV13 with TRBJ2-2; possible D gene TRBD1, 7 bases. The CDR3 consists of 16 residues. Trimming took 2 bases from V and 2 from J, leaving 12 bases between them. Germline CDR1 is PRHDT and CDR2 is FYEKMQ (reference sequence). Here the CDR3 reads CASSLIGGGNTGELFF. The CDR3 DNA is TGTGCCAGCAGCTTAATCGGAGGGGGCAACACCGGGGAGCTGTTTTTT.

The chain carries TRBV6-5 and TRBJ2-2, with D tentatively TRBD1 (6 bases). V was cut by 3 bases and J by 6 bases, with 14 bases left in between. The CDR3 spans 15 residues. Germline V gives CDR1 MNHEY, CDR2 SVGAGI. Here the CDR3 reads CASSYLQGRSGELFF. In DNA, the CDR3 is TGTGCCAGCAGTTATCTACAGGGCAGGTCCGGGGAGCTGTTTTTT.

V usage is TRBV21-1 and J usage is TRBJ2-7; TRBD1, the table's D call, was not compared with the DNA. TRBV21-1 is listed as a pseudogene. The CDR3 runs to 15 residues. In nucleotides, the CDR3 is TGTGCCAGCAGAACAAGTCAGCGCCTGTGCTACGAGCAGTACTTC. Translating gives CASRTSQRLCYEQYF.